Below, 23 T cell receptor beta chains from the same sample are listed, as sequenced in a study of Ad26.COV2.S vaccination and SARS-CoV-2 variants. The treatment here: roughly 20 received Ad26.COV2.S at low or high dose, single or two shots; several received placebo; per-sample allocation not given. Sampling was done on day 63 after the first vaccine or placebo injection. Measured with immunoSEQ multiplex PCR; TCRdb has only the in-frame clones, and not every one. Here the sample spans some 480,000 clones, roughly 87% being singletons. Here the sequenced sample was peripheral blood, taken in a trial of Ad26.COV2.S vaccine versus placebo. The receptors were gathered from a person aged 18-60 years who received the Ad26.COV2.S COVID-19 vaccine or a placebo.

This clone was seen only once. This rearrangement joins TRBV28 to TRBJ2-7; D might be TRBD1 (5 bases). Germline V gene data show CDR1 as MDHEN and CDR2 as SYDVKM. The CDR3 extends over 17 amino acids. Trimming removed 4 bases at V and 4 bases at J, with 23 bases between. CDR3 nucleotides: TGTGCCAGCAGTTCGACAGCCAGGCCACCCTCCCTATACGAGCAGTACTTC. Translation gives CASSSTARPPSLYEQYF. Full variable domain (outside the CDR3, taken from reference TRBV28 and TRBJ2-7): DVKVTQSSRYLVKRTGEKVFLECVQDMDHENMFWYRQDPGLGLRLIYFSYDVKMKEKGDIPEGYSVSREKKERFSLILESASTNQTSMYLCASSSTARPPSLYEQYFGPGTRLTVT.

The V and J genes are TRBV19 and TRBJ1-2; D perhaps matches TRBD1 (5 bases). Germline loops: CDR1 LNHDA, CDR2 SQIVND (reference sequence). The ends were cut back, 3 bases at V and 5 bases at J, with 16 bases in the middle. This CDR3 has 15 amino acids. The CDR3 spells CASSIRLGTRYGYTF. CDR3 DNA sequence: TGTGCCAGTAGTATCCGACTCGGGACCAGATATGGCTACACCTTC.

In this sample, this clone turned up once. A much larger clone differs by one base, so this may be a read error. This specimen includes other DNA sequences encoding the same CDR3. This chain connects TRBV5-1 to TRBJ2-7; 11 bases are a match to TRBD2. V gave up 1 base and J gave up 3 bases; unmatched junction bases: 0. The CDR3 has 14 amino acids. Germline V gene data show CDR1 as SGHRS and CDR2 as YFSETQ. DNA of the CDR3: TGCGCCAGCAGCTTGACTAGCGGGAGCTACGAGCAGTACTTC. This translates into CASSLTSGSYEQYF.

The chain is built from TRBV5-4 and TRBJ2-2; tentatively, D is TRBD2 (6 bases). CDR3 length: 16 amino acids. Trimming left V 6 bases short and J 8 bases short, with 23 bases between. The germline V gene has CDR1 SGHNT and CDR2 YYREEE (reference sequence). In DNA form, the CDR3 reads TGTGCCAGCACCCCCGACGGGGGACCTGGAGGGGGGGAGCTGTTTTTT. Translated, it gives CASTPDGGPGGGELFF.

Points on this clone: This sample includes further DNA sequences coding for the same CDR3. The chain has TRBV5-1 and TRBJ2-1; 11 nucleotides agree with TRBD2. V was pared by 0 bases and J by 5 bases, with 4 bases of the junction left unmatched. This CDR3 contains 16 residues. Germline V gene sequence: CDR1 SGHRS, CDR2 YFSETQ. CDR3 residues: CASSLGGTSGNNEQFF. CDR3 DNA sequence: TGCGCCAGCAGCTTGGGGGGGACTAGCGGAAACAATGAGCAGTTCTTC.

This clone was counted a few times. V usage is TRBV20-1 and J usage is TRBJ1-5; D is uncertain. Trimming took off 5 bases at V and 4 bases at J, with 9 bases between the two ends. CDR3 length: 12 residues. In germline, CDR1 is DFQATT, CDR2 SNEGSKA (reference sequence). In DNA, the CDR3 is TGCAGTGCTTGTGACGGTAATCAGCCCCAGCATTTT. Translation: CSACDGNQPQHF.

The rearrangement joins TRBV2 to TRBJ2-5; D may correspond to TRBD1 or TRBD2 (5 bases each). V dropped 6 bases and J dropped 5 bases, with 19 bases sitting between them. The CDR3 covers 15 residues. CDR1 SNHLY and CDR2 FYNNEI come from the germline V gene. DNA for the CDR3: TGTGCCAGCAGCGGCAGGGATGGGAGAGGGGAGACCCAGTACTTC. Its translation is CASSGRDGRGETQYF.

The chain carries TRBV2 and TRBJ1-1; D is possibly TRBD1 (5 bases). With 7 bases removed from V and 0 bases from J, the gap between germline ends came to 12 bases. This CDR3 comprises 14 residues. From germline, CDR1 is SNHLY and CDR2 FYNNEI. CDR3 nucleotides: TGTGCCAGCACTCAGGACACCCTGAACACTGAAGCTTTCTTT. Its translation: CASTQDTLNTEAFF.

This sequence joins TRBV9 and TRBJ2-1, with TRBD2 identical over 9 bases. The CDR3 has 16 residues. The germline V gene encodes CDR1 SGDLS and CDR2 YYNGEE. J was trimmed by 6 bases and V by 0 bases; bases with no gene match: 7. The CDR3 spells CASSVGLAGTSNEQFF. CDR3 DNA: TGTGCCAGCAGCGTAGGTCTAGCGGGAACCTCCAATGAGCAGTTCTTC.

This clone occurred a few times. The chain links TRBV5-8 to TRBJ1-5, with 7 nucleotides matching TRBD1. CDR3 length: 15 residues. Trimming cost V 0 bases and J 5 bases; bases outside gene matches: 5. Germline V gene sequence: CDR1 SGHTS, CDR2 YDEGEE. The CDR3 nucleotides read TGTGCCAGCAGCTTGGAAGGGGGCAAGGATCAGCCCCAGCATTTT. This gives the protein CASSLEGGKDQPQHF.

The chain links TRBV11-2 to TRBJ1-2, with TRBD1 matching 9 bases. The CDR3 covers 14 residues. Germline V gene data show CDR1 as SGHAT and CDR2 as FQNNGV. Trimming cost V 5 bases and J 8 bases; bases outside gene matches: 9. In DNA form, the CDR3 reads TGTGCCAGCAGCCAGGGACAGGGTTTTATGGGCTACACCTTC. Protein product: CASSQGQGFMGYTF.

Of note for this clone: This sample also contains other DNA sequences that code for the same CDR3. The V and J genes are TRBV10-3 and TRBJ2-3; unclear D gene. The ends were cut back, 10 bases at V and 0 bases at J, with 5 bases in the middle. Germline CDR1 reads ENHRY; CDR2 reads SYGVKD. The CDR3 runs to 11 residues. The CDR3 DNA is TGTGCCACCGGGAGCACAGATACGCAGTATTTT. This gives the protein CATGSTDTQYF.

V usage is TRBV24-1 and J usage is TRBJ2-3; no firm D call. The CDR3 loop spans 14 amino acids. Germline assignment: CDR1 KGHDR and CDR2 SFDVKD. Trimming stripped 2 bases from V and 5 bases from J, with 10 bases between. CDR3 sequence reads: CATSDSIIGDTQYF. The CDR3 DNA is TGTGCCACCAGTGATTCGATTATTGGAGATACGCAGTATTTT.

The chain recombines TRBV7-2 with TRBJ2-1; D tentatively reads TRBD1 or TRBD2 (5 bases each). V lost 5 bases to trimming and J lost 5 bases, with 16 bases between them. Germline CDR1 and CDR2: SGHTA and FQGNSA. CDR3 length equals 15 residues. The CDR3 nucleotides are TGTGCCAGCAGCGCGCGGGCCACGGGACACAATGAGCAGTTCTTC. Amino acid sequence: CASSARATGHNEQFF.

The chain links TRBV5-4 to TRBJ2-1, with TRBD1 as a possible D gene (5 bases). Germline CDR1 is SGHNT and CDR2 is YYREEE (reference sequence). The CDR3 has 15 amino acids. The V end was cut by 0 bases, the J end by 0 bases, with 7 bases between. As DNA, the CDR3 is TGTGCCAGCAGCTTGGCAGGGCTCTCCTACAATGAGCAGTTCTTC. The encoded protein is CASSLAGLSYNEQFF.

This chain links TRBV5-1 with TRBJ1-1; 9 nucleotides line up with TRBD1. The trim removed 3 bases at V and 5 bases at J, leaving 11 bases unmatched. The CDR3 sequence is 16 residues long. The germline V gene encodes CDR1 SGHRS and CDR2 YFSETQ. CDR3 DNA sequence: TGCGCCAGCAGCTATTGGGGCGACAGGGGGGATACTGAAGCTTTCTTT. Translating it yields CASSYWGDRGDTEAFF.

The V call is TRBV5-1, the J call TRBJ1-2; 11 positions match TRBD1. The V and J ends lost 0 bases and 3 bases, in that order; junction bases with no gene match: 7. The CDR3 loop spans 17 amino acids. CDR1 SGHRS and CDR2 YFSETQ come from the germline V gene. CDR3 residues: CASSLVGQGVGDYGYTF. The CDR3, as DNA: TGCGCCAGCAGCTTGGTGGGACAGGGGGTAGGCGACTATGGCTACACCTTC.

The CDR3 region is CASSETMGPNTEAFF. The CDR3 nucleotides are TGTGCCAGCAGCGAAACAATGGGACCGAACACTGAAGCTTTCTTT. V usage is TRBV9 and J usage is TRBJ1-1; a possible D gene is TRBD1 (5 bases). Trimming took 3 bases from V and 1 from J, leaving 13 bases between them. This CDR3 region has 15 residues. Germline V lookup: CDR1 SGDLS, CDR2 YYNGEE. Variable domain in full (rest from reference TRBV9 and TRBJ1-1): DSGVTQTPKHLITATGQRVTLRCSPRSGDLSVYWYQQSLDQGLQFLIQYYNGEERAKGNILERFSAQQFPDLHSELNLSSLELGDSALYFCASSETMGPNTEAFFGQGTRLTVV.

Only one count was recorded for this clone. This sample also contains other DNA sequences that code for the same CDR3. V and J are TRBV27 and TRBJ2-7; 10 nucleotides line up with TRBD2. Germline V gives CDR1 MNHEY, CDR2 SMNVEV (reference sequence). V gave up 8 bases and J gave up 2 bases; unmatched junction bases: 3. This CDR3 has 13 amino acids. The CDR3 DNA is TGTGCCAGCCGTACTAGCGGGACCTACGAGCAGTACTTC. It is translated as CASRTSGTYEQYF.

The chain carries TRBV3-1 (or the pseudogene TRBV3-2) and TRBJ2-1; perhaps TRBD1 as D (6 bases). Trimming removed 1 base at V and 3 bases at J, with 10 bases between. Germline values: CDR1 LGHDT, CDR2 YNNKEL (reference sequence). The CDR3 totals 15 residues. The CDR3 region has the DNA TGTGCCAGCAGCCAAGTCGCAGGGGTCTACAATGAGCAGTTCTTC. This translates into CASSQVAGVYNEQFF.

CDR3 coding DNA: TGTGCCAGTGGGGAGACAGGACTTAATTCACCCCTCCACTTT. It yields the protein CASGETGLNSPLHF. This chain joins TRBV2 and TRBJ1-6; tentative D call: TRBD1 (6 bases). Looked up from germline, CDR1 is SNHLY and CDR2 is FYNNEI. This CDR3 region has 14 residues. V lost 9 bases and J lost 6, with 15 bases in between.

This chain connects TRBV24-1 to TRBJ2-1; 9 nucleotides agree with TRBD2. The CDR3 contains 14 residues. With 5 bases clipped from V and 4 bases from J, the junction kept 2 bases outside the gene matches. Germline lookup yields CDR1 KGHDR and CDR2 SFDVKD. CDR3 sequence reads: CATSGGLAYNEQFF. The CDR3 DNA is TGTGCCACCAGTGGCGGACTAGCGTACAATGAGCAGTTCTTC.

The chain carries TRBV27 and TRBJ2-2; a possible D gene is TRBD1 (5 bases). This CDR3 has 15 residues. Between the trimmed V and J ends, which lost 2 bases and 1 base, there was a span of 8 bases. Per germline, CDR1 MNHEY and CDR2 SMNVEV (reference sequence). The CDR3 coding sequence is TGTGCCAGCAGTTTAGGACACCAGAACACCGGGGAGCTGTTTTTT. The encoded protein is CASSLGHQNTGELFF.